The source of this T cell receptor beta chain is a study of cytomegalovirus exposure and HLA in healthy donors. Study at large: Roughly four fifths of around 390 genotyped donors fell in the Caucasian-associated ancestry cluster.

PCR amplification relied on 60 Vbeta primers (plus 13 Jbeta primers). Repertoires were generated with immunoSEQ multiplex PCR, while TCRdb's copy carries only in-frame clones and drops some. The table records hundreds of thousands of clones, roughly 80% of them present only once. The sample holds a few counts of this clone. CDR1 is SGHDT and CDR2 is YYEEEE in the germline V gene. V lost 5 bases to trimming and J lost 5 bases, with 11 bases between them. The CDR3 loop spans 12 amino acids. J is TRBJ2-7 and V is TRBV5-6, with unresolved D. This sequence was found in a man younger than 45 in good health and CMV-seronegative. The sequencing input was PBMCs. DNA for the CDR3: TGTGCCAGCAGTTCCAGTGGCCACGAGCAGTACTTC. It yields the protein CASSSSGHEQYF.